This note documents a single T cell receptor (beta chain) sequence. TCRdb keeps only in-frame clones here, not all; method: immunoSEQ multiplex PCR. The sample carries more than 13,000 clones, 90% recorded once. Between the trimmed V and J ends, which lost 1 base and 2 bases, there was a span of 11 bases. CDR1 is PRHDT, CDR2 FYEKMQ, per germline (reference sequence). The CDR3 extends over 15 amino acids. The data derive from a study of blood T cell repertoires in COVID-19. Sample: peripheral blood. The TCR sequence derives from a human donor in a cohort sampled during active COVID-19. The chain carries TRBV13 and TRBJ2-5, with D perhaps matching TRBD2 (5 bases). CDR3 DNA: TGTGCCAGCAGCTTAGCCCCGGGAAATCAAGAGACCCAGTACTTC. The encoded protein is CASSLAPGNQETQYF.